Below are 6 T cell receptor beta chains sequenced from a single sample in a study of beta chain features in type 1 diabetes. Expressed TCRB transcripts got sequenced, as all isolated RNA was reverse transcribed. Clones were read by immunoSEQ multiplex PCR, and TCRdb kept only the in-frame ones, dropping some. The sample yields 38,000 or so clones, 55% to 70% seen once. Sequencing used Tregs from blood. The receptors were gathered from a woman in her thirties in good health.

The chain carries TRBV7-2 and TRBJ2-1; 7 nucleotides align to TRBD2. In germline, CDR1 is SGHTA, CDR2 FQGNSA. V was clipped by 5 bases and J by 0 bases; unmatched bases: 7. The CDR3 totals 16 residues. The CDR3: CASSRSSGSSYNEQFF. The CDR3 DNA reads as TGTGCCAGCAGCCGCTCTAGCGGAAGCTCCTACAATGAGCAGTTCTTC. Variable domain in full (rest from reference TRBV7-2 and TRBJ2-1): GAGVSQSPSNKVTEKGKDVELRCDPISGHTALYWYRQSLGQGLEFLIYFQGNSAPDKSGLPSDRFSAERTGGSVSTLTIQRTQQEDSAVYLCASSRSSGSSYNEQFFGPGTRLTVL.

This chain connects TRBV4-1 to TRBJ2-5; 7 nucleotides line up with TRBD1. This CDR3 has 16 residues. Trimming removed 4 bases from V and 1 base from J; junction bases left unmatched: 9. Germline assignment: CDR1 MGHRA and CDR2 YSYEKL. The CDR3 DNA is TGCGCCAGCAGCCCTCGGGTCGAGGGGGCCCAAGAGACCCAGTACTTC. Amino acid sequence: CASSPRVEGAQETQYF.

The chain carries TRBV5-1 and TRBJ2-7; a weak D match, TRBD1 (5 bases). The V gene's germline CDR1 is SGHRS and CDR2 YFSETQ. There are 14 residues in the CDR3. Trimming stripped 2 bases from V and 7 bases from J, with 16 bases between. CDR3: CASSFGPTGVEQYF. In DNA form, the CDR3 reads TGCGCCAGCAGCTTCGGACCTACAGGTGTGGAGCAGTACTTC.

The table lists this clone with a few counts. This chain connects TRBV29-1 to TRBJ2-5; TRBD2 might be the D (5 bases). The CDR3 length is 12 residues. V gave up 7 bases and J gave up 1 base, with 10 bases separating them. Germline V gene data show CDR1 as SQVTM and CDR2 as ANQGSEA. The CDR3 loop reads CSGGGLQETQYF. CDR3 sequence (DNA): TGCAGCGGCGGAGGACTCCAAGAGACCCAGTACTTC.

The gene calls are TRBV27 and TRBJ2-1, with D maybe TRBD2 (7 bases). Germline V gene data show CDR1 as MNHEY and CDR2 as SMNVEV (reference sequence). The length of the CDR3 is 16 residues. Trimming cost V 6 bases and J 2 bases, with 17 bases left between them. CDR3 protein: CASRGEGGGAYNEQFF. DNA for the CDR3: TGTGCCAGCAGAGGGGAGGGGGGAGGCGCCTACAATGAGCAGTTCTTC.

This clone was seen only a few times. V is TRBV9 and J is TRBJ2-7; D is undetermined. The length of the CDR3 is 14 residues. Germline V CDR1 and CDR2: SGDLS, YYNGEE. The V end lost 4 bases, the J end lost 2 bases, and 13 bases lay between the germline ends. CDR3 in DNA: TGTGCCAGCAGCAAAACCTCCAGTACCTACGAGCAGTACTTC. This sequence encodes CASSKTSSTYEQYF.